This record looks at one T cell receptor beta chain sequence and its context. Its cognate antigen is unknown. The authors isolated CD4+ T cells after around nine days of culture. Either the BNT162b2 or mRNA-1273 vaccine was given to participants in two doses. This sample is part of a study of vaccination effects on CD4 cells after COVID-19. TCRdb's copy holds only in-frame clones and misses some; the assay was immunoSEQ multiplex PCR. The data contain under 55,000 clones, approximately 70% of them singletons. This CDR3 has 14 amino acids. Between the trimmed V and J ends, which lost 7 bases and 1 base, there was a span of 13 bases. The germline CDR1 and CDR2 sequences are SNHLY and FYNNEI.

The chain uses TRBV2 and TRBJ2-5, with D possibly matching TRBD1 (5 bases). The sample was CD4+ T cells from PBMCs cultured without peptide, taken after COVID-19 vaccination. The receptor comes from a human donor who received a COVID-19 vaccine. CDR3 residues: CASTPTDFQETQYF. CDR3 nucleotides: TGTGCCAGCACCCCGACAGACTTCCAAGAGACCCAGTACTTC.